The T cell receptor (beta chain) described here comes from a study of early stage breast cancer tumors. Turning to the study itself: Invasive lobular carcinomas made up about 30% of the 12 ER+/PR+/HER2- tumors. Each sample averaged approximately 10-fold read coverage. Study-wide findings and caveats: Enriched TCRB sequences shared across patients were mostly commonly generated sequences. Tumors had approximately 2.7-fold higher T cell density than normal breast.

A remark on this clone: The antigen remains undetermined.

The table came from immunoSEQ multiplex PCR; TCRdb's copy has only in-frame clones and leaves some out. The repertoire includes almost 55,000 clones, over 80% of them detected once, and roughly 5% sits in the top ten. Germline CDR1 is SGHAT and CDR2 is FQNNGV. This CDR3 has 15 residues. V was cut by 5 bases and J by 1 base, with 12 bases left in between. The specimen sequenced was blood. This receptor was taken from a person between 65 and 79 years old with breast cancer. This chain joins TRBV11-2 and TRBJ1-5; no firm D call. Here the CDR3 reads CASSPEVGSNQPQHF. CDR3 sequence (DNA): TGTGCCAGCAGCCCGGAGGTCGGAAGCAATCAGCCCCAGCATTTT. Combining the CDR3 with reference TRBV11-2 and TRBJ1-5 gives the whole variable domain EAGVAQSPRYKIIEKRQSVAFWCNPISGHATLYWYQQILGQGPKLLIQFQNNGVVDDSQLPKDRFSAERLKGVDSTLKIQPAKLEDSAVYLCASSPEVGSNQPQHFGDGTRLSIL.